This TCR beta chain was recovered during a study of T cells after yellow fever vaccination. Each CDR3 protein gets one entry after TCRdb re-called the 5' RACE reads with MiXCR. The sample yields some 97,000 distinct CDR3 sequences, around 5.8% seen once. This clonotype was observed many times. Unmatched junction bases numbered 6, after V lost 10 bases and J lost 5 bases. This CDR3 spans 12 amino acids. The V gene's germline CDR1 is SEHNR and CDR2 FQNEAQ (reference sequence). The material was CD8+ T cells sorted from PBMCs, obtained 10 days after the yellow fever booster vaccination. The genes are TRBV7-9 and TRBJ1-2; TRBD1 matches 8 bases. This receptor was taken from a man in his late teens or twenties who received the YFV17D yellow fever vaccine. CDR3 protein: CAMDRVPYGYTF. The DNA for the CDR3 is TGTGCCATGGACAGGGTCCCATATGGCTACACCTTC.